The 28 T cell receptor beta chains given below trace back to one sample, sequenced in a study of shared clonotypes between healthy human individuals. The assay was immunoSEQ multiplex PCR, and TCRdb's table has in-frame clones only and misses some. The sample consists of about 680,000 clones, 60% to 75% of them appearing once. Sequenced sample: memory CD4+ T cells sorted from blood. The sample's subset: CD45RA-negative fraction. The source of these receptors is a woman aged 30 to 39 in good health.

This rearrangement joins TRBV7-7 to TRBJ2-5, with D possibly matching TRBD2 (6 bases). The ends were cut back, 2 bases at V and 7 bases at J, with 11 bases in the middle. From germline, CDR1 is SSHAT and CDR2 FNYEAQ (reference sequence). The CDR3 is made up of 13 amino acids. CDR3 in DNA: TGTGCCAGCAGCTTACAGCCGGAGGGGACCCAGTACTTC. Its translation is CASSLQPEGTQYF.

The chain couples TRBV10-3 to TRBJ2-5; D not certain. V was shortened by 7 bases and J by 5 bases, with 8 bases between the two germline ends. The CDR3 is made up of 11 amino acids. Germline CDR1 ENHRY, CDR2 SYGVKD. In DNA form, the CDR3 reads TGTGCCATCAAGGCGGAGGAGACCCAGTACTTC. Its protein product is CAIKAEETQYF.

The CDR3 loop is CASSSGFQQFF. The DNA for the CDR3 is TGTGCCAGCAGCTCTGGGTTTCAACAGTTCTTC. The genes are TRBV11-3 and TRBJ2-1; D ambiguous. With 4 bases removed from V and 13 bases from J, the gap between germline ends came to 11 bases. This CDR3 comprises 11 residues. Germline CDR1 and CDR2: SGHNT and YENEEA.

This sequence joins TRBV30 and TRBJ2-7; D gene ambiguous. V lost 7 bases to trimming and J lost 5 bases, with 12 bases between them. The CDR3 extends over 11 amino acids. Germline V gene data show CDR1 as GTSNPN and CDR2 as SVGIG (reference sequence). The CDR3 nucleotides read TGTGCCTTAGGTTTTCCGGACGAGCAGTACTTC. Protein sequence: CALGFPDEQYF.

This chain links TRBV6-6 with TRBJ2-1; D might be TRBD1 (6 bases). The CDR3 is 15 residues long. Trimming cost V 2 bases and J 2 bases, with 10 bases left between them. The V gene's germline CDR1 is MNHNY and CDR2 SVGAGI (reference sequence). CDR3 protein: CASSYRQAAYNEQFF. The CDR3, as DNA: TGTGCCAGCAGTTACCGACAGGCCGCCTACAATGAGCAGTTCTTC.

This chain links TRBV30 with TRBJ1-5; no clear D. V shed 2 bases and J shed 6 bases, with 11 bases lying between them. Germline CDR1 and CDR2: GTSNPN and SVGIG (reference sequence). The length of the CDR3 is 13 residues. The CDR3 sequence: CAWSPSGGQPQHF. Here the CDR3 DNA reads TGTGCCTGGAGTCCCTCGGGCGGTCAGCCCCAGCATTTT.

Points on this clone: One junction end does not reproduce the germline sequence, and a read error may be involved. The chain uses TRBV18 and TRBJ2-5; D gene ambiguous. Germline-derived CDR1 and CDR2 are KGHSH and LQKENI. The CDR3 covers 11 residues. The CDR3 here is CASSTPETQYF. The CDR3 DNA reads as TGTGCCAGCTCAACACCAGAGACCCAGTACTTC. Using reference TRBV18 and TRBJ2-5 for the parts outside the CDR3, the full variable domain is NAGVMQNPRHLVRRRGQEARLRCSPMKGHSHVYWYRQLPEEGLKFMVYLQKENIIDESGMPKERFSAEFPKEGPSILRIQQVVRGDSAAYFCASSTPETQYFGPGTRLLVL.

The chain joins TRBV5-1 to TRBJ1-4; D unclear. The germline V gene has CDR1 SGHRS and CDR2 YFSETQ. This CDR3 is built from 14 residues. V was clipped by 4 bases and J by 4 bases, with 11 bases between them. DNA of the CDR3: TGCGCCAGCAGCCCGGACGGGAATAATGAAAAACTGTTTTTT. It specifies CASSPDGNNEKLFF.

This rearrangement joins TRBV7-8 to TRBJ1-1, with D possibly matching TRBD1 (5 bases). Germline V gene sequence: CDR1 SGHVS, CDR2 FQNEAQ. This CDR3 is 14 amino acids long. The V end lost 7 bases, the J end lost 1 base, and 13 bases lay between the germline ends. For the CDR3, the DNA is TGTGCCAGCACCAGCGGGGCAAGGAACACTGAAGCTTTCTTT. Protein: CASTSGARNTEAFF.

The gene calls are TRBV5-6 and TRBJ1-4, with TRBD1 as a possible D gene (5 bases). The V gene lost 2 bases and the J gene lost 2 bases, with 10 bases spanning the gap. Germline CDR1 and CDR2: SGHDT and YYEEEE. The CDR3 spans 15 residues. CDR3 coding DNA: TGTGCCAGCAGCTTTTCAGGGCGCACTAATGAAAAACTGTTTTTT. This gives the protein CASSFSGRTNEKLFF.

The V call is TRBV11-2, the J call TRBJ2-1; D ambiguous. Germline assignment: CDR1 SGHAT and CDR2 FQNNGV. The V and J ends lost 3 bases and 4 bases respectively, with 10 bases between them. The length of the CDR3 is 14 residues. CDR3 protein: CASSFLGRYNEQFF. CDR3 sequence (DNA): TGTGCCAGCAGCTTCTTGGGTAGGTACAATGAGCAGTTCTTC.

The chain combines TRBV29-1 with TRBJ1-1; perhaps TRBD1 as D (6 bases). CDR1 and CDR2 from the germline V gene are SQVTM and ANQGSEA. V was clipped by 6 bases and J by 3 bases, with 14 bases between them. The CDR3 is made up of 13 amino acids. As DNA, the CDR3 is TGCAGCGTAGCGCGGGGACAAGACACTGAAGCTTTCTTT. Translated: CSVARGQDTEAFF.

In this sample, this clone turned up once. This chain connects TRBV7-9 to TRBJ2-1; D not resolved. Germline lookup yields CDR1 SEHNR and CDR2 FQNEAQ (reference sequence). The CDR3 covers 14 residues. V was clipped by 5 bases and J by 2 bases, with 10 bases between them. CDR3: CASSLRIPYNEQFF. As DNA, the CDR3 is TGTGCCAGCAGCCTCAGAATTCCCTACAATGAGCAGTTCTTC.

The chain has TRBV7-9 and TRBJ2-3; 9 nucleotides agree with TRBD1. The V gene's germline CDR1 is SEHNR and CDR2 FQNEAQ (reference sequence). V shed 3 bases, J shed 1 base, and the junction held 5 bases outside the gene matches. This CDR3 region has 16 residues. The CDR3 loop reads CASSFYRGRGTDTQYF. The CDR3 bases are TGTGCCAGCAGCTTCTACAGGGGGCGCGGCACAGATACGCAGTATTTT.

The V call is TRBV19, the J call TRBJ2-3, with unresolved D. The V gene's germline CDR1 is LNHDA and CDR2 SQIVND (reference sequence). Trimming removed 5 bases from V and 2 bases from J, with 11 bases in between. This CDR3 has 14 residues. The CDR3 sequence: CASSGLTSTDTQYF. CDR3 bases: TGTGCCAGTAGTGGGCTTACGTCCACAGATACGCAGTATTTT. The whole variable domain, filled in from reference TRBV19 and TRBJ2-3, reads DGGITQSPKYLFRKEGQNVTLSCEQNLNHDAMYWYRQDPGQGLRLIYYSQIVNDFQKGDIAEGYSVSREKKESFPLTVTSAQKNPTAFYLCASSGLTSTDTQYFGPGTRLTVL.

The chain couples TRBV4-2 to TRBJ2-1, with 13 bases matching TRBD2. CDR3 size: 15 residues. In germline, CDR1 is LGHNA, CDR2 YNFKEQ. V lost 5 bases, J lost 9 bases, and 7 bases stayed unmatched. The CDR3, as DNA: TGTGCCAGCAGCTCCGGGACTAGCGGGGTCGGTGAGCAGTTCTTC. It translates to CASSSGTSGVGEQFF.

The chain links TRBV5-1 to TRBJ2-7, with D possibly matching TRBD1 (5 bases). V was cut by 0 bases and J by 3 bases, with 10 bases left in between. The germline V gene has CDR1 SGHRS and CDR2 YFSETQ. CDR3 length: 14 residues. Written as DNA, the CDR3 is TGCGCCAGCAGCTTGGACAGGTCGAACTACGAGCAGTACTTC. Protein sequence: CASSLDRSNYEQYF.

The V and J genes are TRBV25-1 and TRBJ2-1; D might be TRBD2 (6 bases). The V end lost 5 bases, the J end lost 4 bases, and 15 bases lay between the germline ends. Germline loops: CDR1 MGHDK, CDR2 SYGVNS. The CDR3 is 15 amino acids. The CDR3 protein is CASSQSGAGYNEQFF. The DNA of the CDR3 is TGTGCCAGCAGTCAATCGGGAGCAGGATACAATGAGCAGTTCTTC.

The chain links TRBV2 to TRBJ1-4, with D unresolved. There are 12 residues in the CDR3. Germline V gives CDR1 SNHLY, CDR2 FYNNEI. V gave up 6 bases and J gave up 7 bases, with 9 bases separating them. Written as DNA, the CDR3 is TGTGCCAGCAGGCCCGGTAGTGAAAAACTGTTTTTT. Translation: CASRPGSEKLFF. Looking up the rest from reference TRBV2 and TRBJ1-4 gives the full variable domain: EPEVTQTPSHQVTQMGQEVILRCVPISNHLYFYWYRQILGQKVEFLVSFYNNEISEKSEIFDDQFSVERPDGSNFTLKIRSTKLEDSAMYFCASRPGSEKLFFGSGTQLSVL.

The V call is TRBV18, the J call TRBJ1-1; D might be TRBD1 (5 bases). This CDR3 has 13 residues. V shed 2 bases and J shed 5 bases, with 9 bases lying between them. Per the germline V gene, CDR1 is KGHSH and CDR2 is LQKENI. This CDR3 is CASSPVTGTEAFF. The CDR3 DNA follows: TGTGCCAGCTCACCAGTAACAGGTACTGAAGCTTTCTTT.

This clone was seen more than once but under ten times. The sample has other DNA sequences that encode this CDR3 too. The V and J genes are TRBV29-1 and TRBJ1-1; D gene unclear. With 4 bases removed from V and 10 bases from J, the gap between germline ends came to 4 bases. CDR3 length: 8 residues. The germline gives CDR1 SQVTM, CDR2 ANQGSEA. DNA of the CDR3: TGCAGCGTTGTGGGAGCTTTCTTT. Translating gives CSVVGAFF.

This chain uses TRBV19 with TRBJ1-4; 7 bases map to TRBD1. The CDR3 runs to 16 residues. V dropped 6 bases and J dropped 5; count of bases not matched to a gene: 12. Germline V gene data show CDR1 as LNHDA and CDR2 as SQIVND (reference sequence). The DNA for the CDR3 is TGTGCCAGTAGCTACGCGAGCGGGACAGTGAATGAAAAACTGTTTTTT. It translates to CASSYASGTVNEKLFF.

This clone was recorded a few times. In the same sample, other DNA sequences code for this CDR3. This chain uses TRBV5-1 with TRBJ1-1, with D perhaps TRBD1 (6 bases). Trimming took off 0 bases at V and 1 base at J, with 10 bases between the two ends. The V gene's germline CDR1 is SGHRS and CDR2 YFSETQ. This CDR3 region has 15 residues. The CDR3 reads CASSLVDSRNTEAFF. The DNA of the CDR3 is TGCGCCAGCAGCTTGGTGGACAGCCGGAACACTGAAGCTTTCTTT.

CDR3 amino acids: CASKQSGTGVDTQYF. In DNA, the CDR3 is TGTGCCAGTAAACAATCCGGGACAGGGGTAGATACGCAGTATTTT. The V gene is TRBV19, the J gene TRBJ2-3, with TRBD1 identical over 10 bases. This CDR3 is 15 amino acids long. Unmatched junction bases numbered 9, after V lost 7 bases and J lost 5 bases. CDR1 and CDR2 (germline): LNHDA, SQIVND (reference sequence).

The chain joins TRBV5-1 to TRBJ2-2; 7 bases match TRBD2. This CDR3 has 16 residues. Germline V gene lookup returns CDR1 SGHRS and CDR2 YFSETQ. Trimming cost V 4 bases and J 3 bases; bases outside gene matches: 9. CDR3 coding DNA: TGCGCCAGCAGCCAAACCGGACTAGATTACACCGGGGAGCTGTTTTTT. This sequence encodes CASSQTGLDYTGELFF.

The chain couples TRBV4-2 to TRBJ1-5; D unclear. V lost 4 bases, J lost 1 base, and 11 bases lay in between. Germline CDR1 LGHNA, CDR2 YNFKEQ. This CDR3 is built from 15 residues. CDR3 in amino acids: CASSPRRGSNQPQHF. The CDR3 nucleotides are TGTGCCAGCAGCCCGCGACGTGGCAGCAATCAGCCCCAGCATTTT.

V is TRBV28 and J is TRBJ1-2; D gene uncertain. Germline V gives CDR1 MDHEN, CDR2 SYDVKM. The CDR3 consists of 15 residues. V was trimmed by 5 bases and J by 1 base, leaving 14 bases between them. DNA for the CDR3: TGTGCCAGCAGTACTCGTCTTGGGAATAACTATGGCTACACCTTC. Its translation: CASSTRLGNNYGYTF.

The V gene is TRBV6-1, the J gene TRBJ2-7, with 9 bases fitting TRBD1. The CDR3 covers 15 residues. V gave up 4 bases and J gave up 5 bases; unmatched junction bases: 9. CDR1 MNHNS and CDR2 SASEGT come from the germline V gene. Written as DNA, the CDR3 is TGTGCCAGCAGTGTAACCGGGACAGGGTTCAACGAGCAGTACTTC. Its translation is CASSVTGTGFNEQYF.